The source of this T cell receptor beta chain is a study of cytomegalovirus exposure and HLA in healthy donors. The PCR had 60 Vbeta and 13 Jbeta primers. Here immunoSEQ multiplex PCR was the method, and the copy in TCRdb shows in-frame clones only, minus some. The sample consists of about 160,000 clones, 82% of them appearing once. Overall study findings and caveats: Per a later analysis, 16,951 TCR beta sequences showed association with HLA alleles at 0.05 false discovery rate. Later work found most CMV-associated TCR beta chains apparently HLA-restricted. Reports indicate that TCR beta sequences accurately predicted the HLA-A and HLA-B alleles of most subjects. Later work showed greater clonal expansion in HLA-associated TCR beta chains than in equally common others.

Details on this clone: Its antigen is unknown.

Germline V gene lookup returns CDR1 MDHEN and CDR2 SYDVKM. This CDR3 is 14 amino acids long. V was clipped by 5 bases and J by 1 base; unmatched bases: 3. The material sequenced was PBMCs. The chain is built from TRBV28 and TRBJ2-3; TRBD2 matches 7 bases. The source of this sequence is a girl under 10 years old in good health and CMV-seropositive. The chain's CDR3 is CASSQRGRTDTQYF. CDR3 nucleotides: TGTGCCAGCAGTCAGCGGGGACGCACAGATACGCAGTATTTT.